These 3 T cell receptor beta chains were all obtained from the same sample, sequenced in a study of tumor-infiltrating lymphocytes in primary liver carcinoma. Total RNA and DNA came together from roughly 20-30 mg of bulk tissue without cell sorting. From roughly 0.55 ug of total RNA, TCR beta-specific cDNA was reverse-transcribed using a constant-region primer. ARM-PCR, slightly modified, supplied the TCR beta libraries through three nested multiplex PCR rounds. Investigators reported that the first two PCR rounds, at 10 cycles each, used TRBV1-TRBV30 forward primers with a C-beta reverse primer. MiXCR, applied by TCRdb to the multiplex PCR reads, yields one record per CDR3 protein. The profile shows about 99,000 distinct CDR3 sequences, about 70% of them singletons. The sequenced sample consisted of liver tumor tissue from sampling region 5. The subset was: tumor region T5, tumor centre. These receptors were obtained from a woman aged 55-69 years with primary liver carcinoma and hepatitis B virus infection.

This clonotype was observed a single time. Lacking the conserved final phenylalanine or tryptophan, this CDR3 likely reflects a read error. The J gene is TRBJ1-1, the V gene TRBV28; 10 nucleotides match TRBD1. From germline, CDR1 is MDHEN and CDR2 SYDVKM. V lost 6 bases to trimming and J lost 6 bases; unmatched junction nucleotides: 22. The CDR3 has 19 amino acids. The CDR3 bases are TGTGCCAGCAGGAAAACCCCGGGACAGGGGCCTGGTGAGAGCTCTGAAGCTTTCCTT. Its protein product is CASRKTPGQGPGESSEAFL.

The chain combines TRBV6-5 with TRBJ2-1, with 8 nucleotides matching TRBD2. V trimming: 2 bases; J trimming: 6 bases; junction bases outside the gene matches: 6. The length of the CDR3 is 15 residues. Germline-derived CDR1 and CDR2 are MNHEY and SVGAGI. The CDR3 DNA reads as TGTGCCAGCAGTTACGGGACTAGGGAAGTCAATGAGCAGTTCTTC. Translation: CASSYGTREVNEQFF.

This clonotype was detected only a few times. This chain uses TRBV28 with TRBJ2-1; either TRBD1 or TRBD2 may fit D (5 bases each). V lost 6 bases, J lost 4 bases, and 19 bases lay in between. The CDR3 is 16 amino acids. The germline CDR1 and CDR2 sequences are MDHEN and SYDVKM. The CDR3 region is CASSHPGPKRYNEQFF. CDR3 sequence (DNA): TGTGCCAGCAGCCACCCGGGGCCAAAAAGATACAATGAGCAGTTCTTC.